The present entry profiles one T cell receptor (beta chain) with its context. Its antigen is not identified. The V end was cut by 4 bases, the J end by 6 bases, with 15 bases between. The CDR3 totals 14 residues. Germline lookup yields CDR1 LNHDA and CDR2 SQIVND (reference sequence). Each sample gave at least 6 million isolated PBMCs. This specimen belongs to a study of blood T cells in healthy people across ages. Study conclusions and caveats: Naive and antigen-experienced cells were not separated, limiting conclusive comparison.

Alongside a J-beta primer mix, a sample-barcoded 5' primer served in a second PCR lasting about 6 to 11 cycles. TCRdb re-called the 5' RACE reads through MiXCR, storing one row per CDR3 protein. The table records 800,000 or so distinct CDR3 sequences, roughly 25% of them present only once. The sample also formed part of further work on T cells of mothers and their children. That investigation notes: The study obtained over 8 million TCR beta CDR3 reads per mother and 3 million to 3.5 million per child.

The V gene is TRBV19, the J gene TRBJ2-5; possibly TRBD1 for D (6 bases). Sequencing input: blood. This TCR derives from a boy between 10 and 17 years old in good health. In DNA form, the CDR3 reads TGTGCCAGTAGTAGTCAGGGGCCTTCAAAGACCCAGTACTTC. This codes for CASSSQGPSKTQYF.